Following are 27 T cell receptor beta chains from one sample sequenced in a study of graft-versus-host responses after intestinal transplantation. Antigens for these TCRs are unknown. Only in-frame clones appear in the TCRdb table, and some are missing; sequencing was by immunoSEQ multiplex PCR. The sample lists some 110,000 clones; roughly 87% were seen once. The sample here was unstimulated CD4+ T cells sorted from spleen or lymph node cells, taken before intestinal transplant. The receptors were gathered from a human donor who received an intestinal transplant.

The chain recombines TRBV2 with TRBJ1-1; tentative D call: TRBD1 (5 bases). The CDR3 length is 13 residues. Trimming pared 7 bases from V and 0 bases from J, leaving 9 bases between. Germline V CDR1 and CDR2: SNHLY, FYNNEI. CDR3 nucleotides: TGTGCCAGCACGGTGGGACTGAACACTGAAGCTTTCTTT. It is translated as CASTVGLNTEAFF.

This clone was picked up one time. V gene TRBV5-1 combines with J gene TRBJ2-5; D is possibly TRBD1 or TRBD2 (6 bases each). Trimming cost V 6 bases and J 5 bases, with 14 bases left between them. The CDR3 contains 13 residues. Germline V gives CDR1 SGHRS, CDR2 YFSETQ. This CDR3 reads CASTRRGSETQYF. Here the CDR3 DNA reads TGCGCCAGCACAAGGAGGGGGTCGGAGACCCAGTACTTC.

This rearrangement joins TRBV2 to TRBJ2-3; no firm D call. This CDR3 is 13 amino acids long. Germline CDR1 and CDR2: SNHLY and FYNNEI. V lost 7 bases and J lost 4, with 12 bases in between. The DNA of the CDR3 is TGTGCCAGCAACCCCTTGAGTGCAGATACGCAGTATTTT. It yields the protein CASNPLSADTQYF. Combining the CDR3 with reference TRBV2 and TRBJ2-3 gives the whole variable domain EPEVTQTPSHQVTQMGQEVILRCVPISNHLYFYWYRQILGQKVEFLVSFYNNEISEKSEIFDDQFSVERPDGSNFTLKIRSTKLEDSAMYFCASNPLSADTQYFGPGTRLTVL.

The CDR3 DNA reads as TGCGCCAGCAGCTTGGGCGGGACAGGGGGTTATGGCTACACCTTC. Its protein is CASSLGGTGGYGYTF. The chain carries TRBV5-1 and TRBJ1-2, with TRBD1 matching over 11 bases. The CDR3 contains 15 residues. The V segment lost 0 bases and the J segment 5 bases; nucleotides outside the gene matches: 3. The V gene's germline CDR1 is SGHRS and CDR2 YFSETQ.

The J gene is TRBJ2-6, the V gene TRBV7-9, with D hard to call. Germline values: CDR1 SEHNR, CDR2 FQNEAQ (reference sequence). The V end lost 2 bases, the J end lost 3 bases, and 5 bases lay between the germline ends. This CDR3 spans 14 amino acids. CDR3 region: CASSLFFGANVLTF. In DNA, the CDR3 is TGTGCCAGCAGCTTATTTTTTGGGGCCAACGTCCTGACTTTC. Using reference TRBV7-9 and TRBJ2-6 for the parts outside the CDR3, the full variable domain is DTGVSQNPRHKITKRGQNVTFRCDPISEHNRLYWYRQTLGQGPEFLTYFQNEAQLEKSRLLSDRFSAERPKGSFSTLEIQRTEQGDSAMYLCASSLFFGANVLTFGAGSRLTVL.

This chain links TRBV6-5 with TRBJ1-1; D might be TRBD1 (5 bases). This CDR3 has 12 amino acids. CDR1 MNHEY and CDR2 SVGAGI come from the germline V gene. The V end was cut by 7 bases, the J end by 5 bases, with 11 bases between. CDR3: CASTVRATEAFF. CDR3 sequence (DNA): TGTGCCAGCACAGTCAGGGCGACTGAAGCTTTCTTT.

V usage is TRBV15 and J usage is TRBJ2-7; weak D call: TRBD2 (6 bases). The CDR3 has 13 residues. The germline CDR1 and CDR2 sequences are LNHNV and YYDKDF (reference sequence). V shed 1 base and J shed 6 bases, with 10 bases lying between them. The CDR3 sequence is CATSRVGAGEQYF. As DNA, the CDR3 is TGTGCCACCAGCAGAGTGGGAGCGGGCGAGCAGTACTTC.

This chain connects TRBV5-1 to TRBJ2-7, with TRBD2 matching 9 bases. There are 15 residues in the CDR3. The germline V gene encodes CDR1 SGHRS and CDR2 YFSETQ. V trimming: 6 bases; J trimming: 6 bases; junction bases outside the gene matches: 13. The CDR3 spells CASTLDASGKGEQYF. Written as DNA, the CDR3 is TGCGCCAGCACCTTAGATGCTAGCGGGAAAGGCGAGCAGTACTTC. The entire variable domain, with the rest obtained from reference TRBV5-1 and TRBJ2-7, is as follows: KAGVTQTPRYLIKTRGQQVTLSCSPISGHRSVSWYQQTPGQGLQFLFEYFSETQRNKGNFPGRFSGRQFSNSRSEMNVSTLELGDSALYLCASTLDASGKGEQYFGPGTRLTVT.

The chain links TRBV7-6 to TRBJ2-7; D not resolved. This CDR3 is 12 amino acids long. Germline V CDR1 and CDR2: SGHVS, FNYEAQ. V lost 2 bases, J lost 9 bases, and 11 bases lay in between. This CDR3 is CASSLPLAPQYF. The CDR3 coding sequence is TGTGCCAGCAGCTTACCCCTGGCCCCGCAGTACTTC.

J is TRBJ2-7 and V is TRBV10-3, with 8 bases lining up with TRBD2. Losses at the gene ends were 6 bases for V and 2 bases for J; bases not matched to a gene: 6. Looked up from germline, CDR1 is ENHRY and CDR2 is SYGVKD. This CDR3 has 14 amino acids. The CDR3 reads CAIRRGEYPYEQYF. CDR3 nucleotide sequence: TGTGCCATCAGGCGGGGGGAGTACCCCTACGAGCAGTACTTC.

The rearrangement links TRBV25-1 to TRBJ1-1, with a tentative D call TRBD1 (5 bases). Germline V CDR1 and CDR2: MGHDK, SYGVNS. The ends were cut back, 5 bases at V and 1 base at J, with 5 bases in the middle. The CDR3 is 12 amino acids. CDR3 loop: CASSRGNTEAFF. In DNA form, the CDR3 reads TGTGCCAGCAGTAGGGGGAACACTGAAGCTTTCTTT.

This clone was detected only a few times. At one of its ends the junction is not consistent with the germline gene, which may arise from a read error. The CDR3 bases are TGTGCCAGCAGCGACTTCCAGGGTTCACCCCTCCACTTT. Amino acids: CASSDFQGSPLHF. The chain carries TRBV6-4 and TRBJ1-6; tentatively, D is TRBD1 (5 bases). There are 13 residues in the CDR3. Germline V CDR1 and CDR2: MRHNA, SNTAGT.

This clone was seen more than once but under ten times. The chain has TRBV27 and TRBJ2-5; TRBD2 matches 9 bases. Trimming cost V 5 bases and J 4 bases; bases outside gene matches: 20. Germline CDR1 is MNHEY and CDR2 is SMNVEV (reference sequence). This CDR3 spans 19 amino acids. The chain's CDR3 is CASSLPGVVGTSRPETQYF. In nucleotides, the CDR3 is TGTGCCAGCAGTCTTCCAGGGGTTGTGGGGACTAGCAGGCCAGAGACCCAGTACTTC.

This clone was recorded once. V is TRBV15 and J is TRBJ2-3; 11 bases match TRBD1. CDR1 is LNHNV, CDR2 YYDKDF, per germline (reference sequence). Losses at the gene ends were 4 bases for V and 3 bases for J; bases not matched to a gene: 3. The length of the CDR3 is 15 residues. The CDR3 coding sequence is TGTGCCACCAGCAACCGGGACAGGGGGACAGATACGCAGTATTTT. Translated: CATSNRDRGTDTQYF. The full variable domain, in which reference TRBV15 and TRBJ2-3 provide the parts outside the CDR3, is DAMVIQNPRYQVTQFGKPVTLSCSQTLNHNVMYWYQQKSSQAPKLLFHYYDKDFNNEADTPDNFQSRRPNTSFCFLDIRSPGLGDTAMYLCATSNRDRGTDTQYFGPGTRLTVL.

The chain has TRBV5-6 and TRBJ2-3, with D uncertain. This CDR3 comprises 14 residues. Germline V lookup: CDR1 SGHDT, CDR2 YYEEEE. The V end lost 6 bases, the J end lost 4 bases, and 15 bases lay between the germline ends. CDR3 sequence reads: CASTIRLGSDTQYF. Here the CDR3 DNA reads TGTGCCAGCACCATCCGTTTAGGCTCAGATACGCAGTATTTT.

CDR3 coding DNA: TGTGCCAGCAGCCCTACGGGGGGACAGAACTATGGCTACACCTTC. It specifies CASSPTGGQNYGYTF. The V gene is TRBV7-9, the J gene TRBJ1-2, with TRBD1 matching over 7 bases. Germline CDR1 is SEHNR and CDR2 is FQNEAQ (reference sequence). CDR3 size: 15 residues. The V and J ends lost 5 bases and 2 bases, in that order; junction bases with no gene match: 8.

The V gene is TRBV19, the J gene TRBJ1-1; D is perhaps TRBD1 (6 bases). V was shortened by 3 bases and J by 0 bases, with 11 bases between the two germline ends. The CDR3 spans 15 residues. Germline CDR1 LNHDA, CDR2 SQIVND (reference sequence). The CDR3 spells CASSIRGGMNTEAFF. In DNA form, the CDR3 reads TGTGCCAGTAGTATCAGGGGAGGGATGAACACTGAAGCTTTCTTT.

CDR3 coding DNA: TGTGCCAGCAGCTTGGCGGGACAGGGGGCCTACGAGCAGTACTTC. Its protein is CASSLAGQGAYEQYF. The chain uses TRBV5-4 and TRBJ2-7; TRBD1 agrees at 11 bases. The CDR3 is 15 residues long. V shed 0 bases, J shed 2 bases, and the junction held 1 base outside the gene matches. The V gene's germline CDR1 is SGHNT and CDR2 YYREEE (reference sequence).

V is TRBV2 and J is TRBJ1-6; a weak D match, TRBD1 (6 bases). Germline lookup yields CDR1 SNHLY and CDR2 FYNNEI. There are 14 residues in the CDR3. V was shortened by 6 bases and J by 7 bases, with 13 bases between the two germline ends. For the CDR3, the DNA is TGTGCCAGCAGAACGGGACAACCCAATTCACCCCTCCACTTT. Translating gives CASRTGQPNSPLHF.

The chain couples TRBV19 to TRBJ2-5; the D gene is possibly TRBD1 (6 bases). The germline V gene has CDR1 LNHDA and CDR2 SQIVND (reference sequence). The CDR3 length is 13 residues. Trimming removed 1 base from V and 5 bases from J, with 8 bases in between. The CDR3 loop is CASSIGGLETQYF. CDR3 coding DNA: TGTGCCAGTAGTATAGGGGGGCTGGAGACCCAGTACTTC.

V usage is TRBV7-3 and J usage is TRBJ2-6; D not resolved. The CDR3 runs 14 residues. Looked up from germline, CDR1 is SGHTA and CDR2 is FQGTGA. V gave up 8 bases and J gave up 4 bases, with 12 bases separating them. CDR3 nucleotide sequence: TGTGCCAGCGCCGAGAATCCCGGGGCCAACGTCCTGACTTTC. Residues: CASAENPGANVLTF.

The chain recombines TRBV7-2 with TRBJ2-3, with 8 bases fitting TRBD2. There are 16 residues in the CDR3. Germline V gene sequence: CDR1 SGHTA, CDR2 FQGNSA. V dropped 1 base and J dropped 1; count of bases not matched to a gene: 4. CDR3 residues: CASSLDAGGGTDTQYF. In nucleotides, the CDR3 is TGTGCCAGCAGCTTAGACGCCGGGGGGGGCACAGATACGCAGTATTTT.

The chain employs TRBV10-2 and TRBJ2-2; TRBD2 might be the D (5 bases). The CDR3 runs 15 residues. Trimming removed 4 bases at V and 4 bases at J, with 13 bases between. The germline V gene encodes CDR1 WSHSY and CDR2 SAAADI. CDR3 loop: CASSVTRSGTGELFF. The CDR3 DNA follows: TGCGCCAGCAGTGTCACTAGGTCGGGCACCGGGGAGCTGTTTTTT.

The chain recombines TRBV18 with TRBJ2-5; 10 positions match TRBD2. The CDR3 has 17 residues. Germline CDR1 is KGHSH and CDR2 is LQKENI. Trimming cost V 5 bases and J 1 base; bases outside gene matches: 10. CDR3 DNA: TGTGCCAGCTCAGTTGCTGAAGGACTAGCGGTCCAAGAGACCCAGTACTTC. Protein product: CASSVAEGLAVQETQYF.

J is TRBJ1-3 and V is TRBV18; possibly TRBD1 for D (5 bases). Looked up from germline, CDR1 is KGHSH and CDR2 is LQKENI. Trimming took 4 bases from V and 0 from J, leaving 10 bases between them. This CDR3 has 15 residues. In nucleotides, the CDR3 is TGTGCCAGCTCACGGGACCGGAACTCTGGAAACACCATATATTTT. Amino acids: CASSRDRNSGNTIYF.

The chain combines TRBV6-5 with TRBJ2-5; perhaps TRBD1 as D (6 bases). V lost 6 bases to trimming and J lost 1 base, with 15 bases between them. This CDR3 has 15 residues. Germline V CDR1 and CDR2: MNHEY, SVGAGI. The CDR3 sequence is CASSTQGQSQETQYF. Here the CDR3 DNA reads TGTGCCAGCAGCACCCAAGGACAGAGCCAAGAGACCCAGTACTTC.

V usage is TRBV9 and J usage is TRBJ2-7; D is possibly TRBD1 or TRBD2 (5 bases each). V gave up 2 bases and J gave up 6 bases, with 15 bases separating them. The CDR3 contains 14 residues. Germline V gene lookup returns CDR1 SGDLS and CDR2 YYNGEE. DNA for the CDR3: TGTGCCAGCAGCGTGGAAGGGACCCTCGGCGAGCAGTACTTC. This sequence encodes CASSVEGTLGEQYF.